Following are 30 T cell receptor beta chains from one sample sequenced in a study of blood T cell repertoires in COVID-19. This table comes from immunoSEQ multiplex PCR, and its TCRdb copy is limited to in-frame clones, with some not included. Among around 160,000 clones listed, around 82% were seen once. Source material: peripheral blood. The receptors were gathered from a human donor with acute or convalescent COVID-19. The donor label of this sample is uncertain.

This chain uses TRBV2 with TRBJ1-1, with D possibly matching TRBD1 (5 bases). CDR1 and CDR2 (germline): SNHLY, FYNNEI. V was trimmed by 4 bases and J by 3 bases, leaving 15 bases between them. The CDR3 totals 15 residues. The CDR3 region has the DNA TGTGCCAGCAGTGTTGAAGGGGCTACTTACACTGAAGCTTTCTTT. Its protein is CASSVEGATYTEAFF.

The chain uses TRBV9 and TRBJ2-7; TRBD1 agrees at 8 bases. The V segment lost 5 bases and the J segment 3 bases; nucleotides outside the gene matches: 10. Germline V gene sequence: CDR1 SGDLS, CDR2 YYNGEE. This CDR3 region has 15 residues. Written as DNA, the CDR3 is TGTGCCAGCAGTCGACGCCAGGGGGCCTTCTACGAGCAGTACTTC. It codes for CASSRRQGAFYEQYF.

Of note for this clone: Mismatch with germline at one junction end may stem from a read error. The CDR3 here is CATSRDLTYEQYF. In nucleotides, the CDR3 is TGTGCCACCAGTAGAGACTTAACCTACGAGCAGTACTTC. The V and J genes are TRBV15 and TRBJ2-7; D unresolved. Germline CDR1 is LNHNV and CDR2 is YYDKDF (reference sequence). This CDR3 comprises 13 residues.

This chain connects TRBV15 to TRBJ2-5; D might be TRBD1 (6 bases). There are 14 residues in the CDR3. The germline V and J ends were trimmed by 0 bases and 2 bases, with 7 bases remaining between them. Germline CDR1 is LNHNV and CDR2 is YYDKDF (reference sequence). CDR3 bases: TGTGCCACCAGCAGAGAGGACAGACAAGAGACCCAGTACTTC. The encoded protein is CATSREDRQETQYF.

The V and J genes are TRBV11-2 and TRBJ1-3; D is unresolved. Trimming left V 2 bases short and J 6 bases short, with 11 bases between. This CDR3 spans 14 amino acids. Germline lookup yields CDR1 SGHAT and CDR2 FQNNGV. CDR3 in amino acids: CASSLSGSPNTIYF. Written as DNA, the CDR3 is TGTGCCAGCAGCTTAAGCGGCAGCCCAAACACCATATATTTT.

The chain links TRBV14 to TRBJ1-2, with TRBD1 matching 8 bases. J was trimmed by 7 bases and V by 2 bases; bases with no gene match: 6. The CDR3 runs to 14 residues. CDR1 SGHDN and CDR2 FVKESK come from the germline V gene. The CDR3 region is CASSQLDREGGYTF. In DNA, the CDR3 is TGTGCCAGCAGCCAACTGGACAGGGAAGGTGGCTACACCTTC.

This chain joins TRBV6-1 and TRBJ1-1; D might be TRBD1 (6 bases). This CDR3 has 13 residues. The V end was cut by 3 bases, the J end by 5 bases, with 10 bases between. The V gene's germline CDR1 is MNHNS and CDR2 SASEGT. CDR3 DNA: TGTGCCAGCAGTGACAGGGGAGGGACTGAAGCTTTCTTT. It translates to CASSDRGGTEAFF.

V is TRBV11-3 and J is TRBJ1-1, with D hard to call. The CDR3 spans 13 residues. CDR1 is SGHNT and CDR2 is YENEEA in the germline V gene. Trimming cost V 1 base and J 5 bases, with 8 bases left between them. CDR3 amino acids: CASSLGGMTEAFF. DNA of the CDR3: TGTGCCAGCAGCTTAGGCGGGATGACTGAAGCTTTCTTT.

The genes are TRBV5-1 and TRBJ1-4; the D gene is possibly TRBD1 (6 bases). V was trimmed by 0 bases and J by 8 bases, leaving 20 bases between them. Germline V gives CDR1 SGHRS, CDR2 YFSETQ. The CDR3 contains 17 residues. The CDR3 DNA reads as TGCGCCAGCAGCTTGGATGGGAAGGGGCAGGGGAGAGAAAAACTGTTTTTT. It is translated as CASSLDGKGQGREKLFF.

V is TRBV2 and J is TRBJ2-7, with D possibly TRBD1 on 6 matching bases. CDR1 and CDR2 from the germline V gene are SNHLY and FYNNEI. V lost 10 bases, J lost 3 bases, and 22 bases lay in between. CDR3 length: 15 amino acids. The CDR3 loop is CATTRGSGSSYEQYF. The CDR3 DNA sequence: TGTGCCACAACCAGGGGCAGCGGTTCTAGCTACGAGCAGTACTTC. Full variable domain (remainder filled in from reference TRBV2 and TRBJ2-7): EPEVTQTPSHQVTQMGQEVILRCVPISNHLYFYWYRQILGQKVEFLVSFYNNEISEKSEIFDDQFSVERPDGSNFTLKIRSTKLEDSAMYFCATTRGSGSSYEQYFGPGTRLTVT.

The V and J genes are TRBV7-2 and TRBJ1-1; D may be TRBD1 (6 bases). There are 14 residues in the CDR3. The V and J ends lost 6 bases and 4 bases respectively, with 15 bases between them. In germline, CDR1 is SGHTA, CDR2 FQGNSA. The CDR3 sequence is CASSSTGTGTEAFF. Written as DNA, the CDR3 is TGTGCCAGCAGTTCGACAGGTACAGGCACTGAAGCTTTCTTT.

The chain has TRBV5-5 and TRBJ2-1; TRBD1 is a possible D gene (5 bases). This CDR3 comprises 15 residues. CDR1 SGHKS and CDR2 YYEKEE come from the germline V gene (reference sequence). Trimming cost V 0 bases and J 6 bases, with 13 bases left between them. CDR3 loop: CASSLGMGPGNEQFF. DNA for the CDR3: TGTGCCAGCAGCTTGGGGATGGGGCCGGGCAATGAGCAGTTCTTC. Together with reference TRBV5-5 and TRBJ2-1, the CDR3 gives the full variable domain: DAGVTQSPTHLIKTRGQQVTLRCSPISGHKSVSWYQQVLGQGPQFIFQYYEKEERGRGNFPDRFSARQFPNYSSELNVNALLLGDSALYLCASSLGMGPGNEQFFGPGTRLTVL.

This chain joins TRBV6-5 and TRBJ1-1; a weak D match, TRBD1 (6 bases). Germline V gives CDR1 MNHEY, CDR2 SVGAGI. CDR3 length: 15 residues. V lost 4 bases and J 6 bases, leaving 18 bases between the germline ends. As DNA, the CDR3 is TGTGCCAGCAGTTCAGGGGTTGGGTACAACGCTGAAGCTTTCTTT. Its protein product is CASSSGVGYNAEAFF.

This clone was recorded once. The chain links TRBV2 to TRBJ1-2; 7 bases match TRBD1. Trimming at V came to 6 bases and at J to 5 bases, leaving 6 bases not matched to a gene. In germline, CDR1 is SNHLY, CDR2 FYNNEI. This CDR3 has 13 residues. For the CDR3, the DNA is TGTGCCAGCAGGAGACAGGGCATGTATGGCTACACCTTC. Translating gives CASRRQGMYGYTF.

The CDR3 here is CAWSTGVGAEAFF. The CDR3 region has the DNA TGTGCCTGGAGTACAGGGGTGGGCGCTGAAGCTTTCTTT. V is TRBV30 and J is TRBJ1-1, with 7 bases lining up with TRBD1. The germline CDR1 and CDR2 sequences are GTSNPN and SVGIG (reference sequence). The CDR3 spans 13 residues. V shed 2 bases, J shed 6 bases, and the junction held 6 bases outside the gene matches.

This chain joins TRBV3-1 (or the pseudogene TRBV3-2) and TRBJ1-1; D is perhaps TRBD1 (6 bases). The germline CDR1 and CDR2 sequences are LGHDT and YNNKEL (reference sequence). This CDR3 is built from 13 residues. With 4 bases removed from V and 5 bases from J, the gap between germline ends came to 11 bases. As DNA, the CDR3 is TGTGCCAGCAGCCGCGTGGGGGCGACTGAAGCTTTCTTT. It yields the protein CASSRVGATEAFF.

This clone was seen a handful of times. This sequence joins TRBV29-1 and TRBJ1-2; D is undetermined. The germline V and J ends were trimmed by 6 bases and 7 bases, with 15 bases remaining between them. This CDR3 contains 12 residues. CDR1 and CDR2 (germline): SQVTM, ANQGSEA. In DNA form, the CDR3 reads TGCAGCGTCACCCATTCGGTCGGTGGCTACACCTTC. Encoded protein: CSVTHSVGGYTF.

This chain uses TRBV27 with TRBJ2-7; 8 nucleotides agree with TRBD2. Germline assignment: CDR1 MNHEY and CDR2 SMNVEV (reference sequence). The V gene end was trimmed by 8 bases and the J gene end by 3 bases; junction bases not matched to a gene: 9. The CDR3 spans 14 residues. CDR3 sequence (DNA): TGTGCCAGCGCCCCCCGGGGGGGCGTCTACGAGCAGTACTTC. It yields the protein CASAPRGGVYEQYF.

V and J are TRBV11-2 and TRBJ2-1, with a tentative D call TRBD1 (6 bases). Trimming pared 1 base from V and 5 bases from J, leaving 9 bases between. The germline V gene encodes CDR1 SGHAT and CDR2 FQNNGV. This CDR3 is 14 amino acids long. CDR3 nucleotide sequence: TGTGCCAGCAGCTTAGCAGGGGATCACAATGAGCAGTTCTTC. This gives the protein CASSLAGDHNEQFF.

The rearrangement uses TRBV19 and TRBJ1-2; D is perhaps TRBD1 (6 bases). The CDR3 is 14 amino acids. Germline V gene data show CDR1 as LNHDA and CDR2 as SQIVND (reference sequence). Trimming shortened V by 3 bases and J by 3 bases, and 11 bases separated the two germline ends. The CDR3, as DNA: TGTGCCAGTAGTATGCCGCGGACAGACTATGGCTACACCTTC. Its protein is CASSMPRTDYGYTF.

This chain links TRBV5-1 with TRBJ2-3; D is undetermined. Trimming cost V 2 bases and J 1 base, with 8 bases left between them. This CDR3 is built from 14 residues. The germline V gene encodes CDR1 SGHRS and CDR2 YFSETQ. The CDR3 DNA reads as TGCGCCAGCAGCTTCCAGACTGGCACAGATACGCAGTATTTT. It encodes CASSFQTGTDTQYF. The full variable domain, with the rest looked up from reference TRBV5-1 and TRBJ2-3, is KAGVTQTPRYLIKTRGQQVTLSCSPISGHRSVSWYQQTPGQGLQFLFEYFSETQRNKGNFPGRFSGRQFSNSRSEMNVSTLELGDSALYLCASSFQTGTDTQYFGPGTRLTVL.

V is TRBV10-1 and J is TRBJ1-2; 9 nucleotides line up with TRBD1. CDR3 length: 15 residues. The germline CDR1 and CDR2 sequences are WNHNN and SYGVQD (reference sequence). The V segment lost 6 bases and the J segment 8 bases; nucleotides outside the gene matches: 13. The CDR3 DNA reads as TGCGCCAGCAGCACTCCGGGACAGGGTGATAAAGGCTACACCTTC. Protein sequence: CASSTPGQGDKGYTF.

J is TRBJ1-1 and V is TRBV6-6; 7 bases are shared with TRBD1. The CDR3 length is 15 residues. Germline lookup yields CDR1 MNHNY and CDR2 SVGAGI (reference sequence). V shed 6 bases and J 0 bases; nucleotides not matched to a gene: 7. CDR3 coding DNA: TGTGCCAGCAGCGACGGACAGGCCGTGAACACTGAAGCTTTCTTT. Residues: CASSDGQAVNTEAFF.

The chain has TRBV10-1 and TRBJ2-5, with 10 bases that match TRBD2. The V gene's germline CDR1 is WNHNN and CDR2 SYGVQD (reference sequence). V gave up 9 bases and J gave up 1 base; unmatched junction bases: 5. The CDR3 length is 14 residues. As DNA, the CDR3 is TGCGCCAGTAGTAGCGGGGGGACCCAAGAGACCCAGTACTTC. Translated, it gives CASSSGGTQETQYF.

J is TRBJ1-3 and V is TRBV6-4; D gene uncertain. Germline lookup yields CDR1 MRHNA and CDR2 SNTAGT. Trimming removed 0 bases from V and 0 bases from J, with 18 bases in between. The CDR3 runs 19 residues. As DNA, the CDR3 is TGTGCCAGCAGTGACTCCGCAGTTACTAATGTCCTCTCTGGAAACACCATATATTTT. Its protein is CASSDSAVTNVLSGNTIYF.

This clone was counted once. The chain joins TRBV29-1 to TRBJ1-3; D uncertain. The CDR3 sequence is 14 residues long. Trimming removed 5 bases at V and 0 bases at J, with 11 bases between. In germline, CDR1 is SQVTM, CDR2 ANQGSEA. CDR3 loop: CSVTIPSSGNTIYF. The CDR3 nucleotides read TGCAGCGTTACTATCCCCAGCTCTGGAAACACCATATATTTT.

The chain is built from TRBV11-2 and TRBJ2-5, with 15 bases matching TRBD2. CDR1 and CDR2 (germline): SGHAT, FQNNGV. Trimming at V came to 5 bases and at J to 4 bases, leaving 11 bases not matched to a gene. The CDR3 is 18 residues long. The CDR3 loop is CASSPGLAGGFGAETQYF. The DNA for the CDR3 is TGTGCCAGCAGCCCCGGACTAGCGGGGGGGTTTGGTGCAGAGACCCAGTACTTC. Based on the CDR3 plus reference TRBV11-2 and TRBJ2-5, the full variable domain is EAGVAQSPRYKIIEKRQSVAFWCNPISGHATLYWYQQILGQGPKLLIQFQNNGVVDDSQLPKDRFSAERLKGVDSTLKIQPAKLEDSAVYLCASSPGLAGGFGAETQYFGPGTRLLVL.

About this clone itself: Distinct nucleotide sequences in the sample also encode this CDR3. In nucleotides, the CDR3 is TGTGCCAGCTCACCTAGCGGGGCCTACGAGCAGTACTTC. This sequence encodes CASSPSGAYEQYF. The chain joins TRBV18 to TRBJ2-7; 8 nucleotides line up with TRBD2. Germline V CDR1 and CDR2: KGHSH, LQKENI. V shed 3 bases and J 2 bases; nucleotides not matched to a gene: 0. This CDR3 spans 13 amino acids.

The V call is TRBV11-2, the J call TRBJ2-1; tentative D call: TRBD2 (5 bases). CDR3 length: 14 residues. The germline gives CDR1 SGHAT, CDR2 FQNNGV. V lost 1 base to trimming and J lost 9 bases, with 13 bases between them. CDR3 residues: CASSLGRRSGEQFF. The CDR3 DNA is TGTGCCAGCAGCTTAGGAAGGAGGTCAGGTGAGCAGTTCTTC.

This chain joins TRBV29-1 and TRBJ1-1; possibly TRBD1 for D (5 bases). From germline, CDR1 is SQVTM and CDR2 ANQGSEA. CDR3 length: 13 amino acids. V gave up 2 bases and J gave up 3 bases, with 10 bases separating them. The CDR3: CSVELGQDTEAFF. CDR3 sequence (DNA): TGCAGCGTTGAATTGGGGCAGGACACTGAAGCTTTCTTT.